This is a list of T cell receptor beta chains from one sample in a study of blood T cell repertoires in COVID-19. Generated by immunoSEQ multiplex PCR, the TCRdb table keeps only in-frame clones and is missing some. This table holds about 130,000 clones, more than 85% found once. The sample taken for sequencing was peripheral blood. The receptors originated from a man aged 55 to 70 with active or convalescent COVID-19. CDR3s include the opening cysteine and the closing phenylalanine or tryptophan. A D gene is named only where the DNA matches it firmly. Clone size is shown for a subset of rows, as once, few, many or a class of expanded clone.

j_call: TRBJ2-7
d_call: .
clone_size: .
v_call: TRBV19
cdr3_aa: CASQDTRGQGYEQYF
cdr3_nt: TGTGCCAGTCAGGATACCCGGGGACAAGGCTACGAGCAGTACTTC

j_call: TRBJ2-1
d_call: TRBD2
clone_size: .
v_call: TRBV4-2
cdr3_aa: CASSQDFHPTSGKSEQFF
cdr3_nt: TGTGCCAGCAGCCAAGATTTTCATCCGACTAGCGGGAAGTCCGAGCAGTTCTTC

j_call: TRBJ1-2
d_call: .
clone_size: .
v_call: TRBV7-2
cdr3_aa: CASSLDRSPYGYTF
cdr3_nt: TGTGCCAGCAGCCTTGACAGGTCGCCTTATGGCTACACCTTC

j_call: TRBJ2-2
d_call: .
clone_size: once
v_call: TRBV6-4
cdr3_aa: CASSDEAAGELFF
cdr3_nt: TGTGCCAGCAGTGACGAGGCTGCCGGGGAGCTGTTTTTT

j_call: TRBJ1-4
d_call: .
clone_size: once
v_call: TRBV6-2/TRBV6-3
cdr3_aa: CASSPGGLSEKLFF
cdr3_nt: TGTGCCAGCAGCCCCGGGGGGCTCAGTGAAAAACTGTTTTTT

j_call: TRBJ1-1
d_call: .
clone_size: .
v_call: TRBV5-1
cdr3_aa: CASSPEGRKLTEAFF
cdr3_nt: TGCGCCAGCAGCCCGGAGGGTAGGAAATTGACTGAAGCTTTCTTT

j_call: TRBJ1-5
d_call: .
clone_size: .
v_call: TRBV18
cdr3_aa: CASSPDRNQPQHF
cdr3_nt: TGTGCCAGCTCACCAGACAGGAATCAGCCCCAGCATTTT

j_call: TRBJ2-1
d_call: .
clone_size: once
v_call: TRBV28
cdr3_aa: CASSLRGPGDNEQFF
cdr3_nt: TGTGCCAGCAGTTTACGCGGGCCCGGGGACAATGAGCAGTTCTTC

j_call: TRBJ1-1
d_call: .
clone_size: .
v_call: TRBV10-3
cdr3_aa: CASRVGGEDSEAFF
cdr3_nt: TGTGCCAGCAGGGTGGGGGGTGAAGACTCTGAAGCTTTCTTT

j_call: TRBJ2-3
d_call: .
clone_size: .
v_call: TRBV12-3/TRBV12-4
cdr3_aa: CASSPEIVDTQYF
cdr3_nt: TGTGCCAGCAGCCCCGAGATAGTAGATACGCAGTATTTT

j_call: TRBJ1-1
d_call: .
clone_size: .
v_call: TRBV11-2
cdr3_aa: CASRVGGVDAPEAFF
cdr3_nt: TGTGCCAGCAGGGTAGGGGGAGTGGATGCCCCCGAAGCTTTCTTT

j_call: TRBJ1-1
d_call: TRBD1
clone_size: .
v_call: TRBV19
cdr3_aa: CASHQGTAYTEAFF
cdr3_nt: TGTGCCAGCCACCAGGGGACAGCATACACTGAAGCTTTCTTT

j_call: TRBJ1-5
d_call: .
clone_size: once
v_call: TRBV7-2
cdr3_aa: CASSLVDYSNQPQHF
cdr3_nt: TGTGCCAGCAGCTTAGTAGATTATAGCAATCAGCCCCAGCATTTT

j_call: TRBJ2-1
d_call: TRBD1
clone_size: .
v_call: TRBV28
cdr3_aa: CASSRTGGFDEQFF
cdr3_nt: TGTGCCAGCAGTCGGACAGGGGGCTTCGATGAGCAGTTCTTC

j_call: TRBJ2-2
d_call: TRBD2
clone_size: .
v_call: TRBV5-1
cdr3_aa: CASSLAPGSGGLSTGELFF
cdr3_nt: TGCGCCAGCAGCTTGGCCCCGGGTAGCGGGGGGCTTAGCACCGGGGAGCTGTTTTTT

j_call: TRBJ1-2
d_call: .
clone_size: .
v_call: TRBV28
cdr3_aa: CASSTPGGTNYGYTF
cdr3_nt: TGTGCCAGCAGTACCCCGGGGGGTACTAACTATGGCTACACCTTC

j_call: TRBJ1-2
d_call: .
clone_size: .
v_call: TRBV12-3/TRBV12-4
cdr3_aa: CASTPDSEGYTF
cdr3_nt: TGTGCCAGCACCCCGGACAGCGAGGGCTACACCTTC

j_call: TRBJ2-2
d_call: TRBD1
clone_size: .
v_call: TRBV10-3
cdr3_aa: CAIYWTGTANTGELFF
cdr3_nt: TGTGCCATCTACTGGACTGGGACAGCTAACACCGGGGAGCTGTTTTTT

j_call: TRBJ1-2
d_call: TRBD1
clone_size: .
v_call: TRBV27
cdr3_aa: CASKQGGNGYTF
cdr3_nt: TGTGCCAGCAAACAGGGGGGTAATGGCTACACCTTC

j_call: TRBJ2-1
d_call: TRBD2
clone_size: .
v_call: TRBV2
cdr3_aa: CASSRREAGGNEQFF
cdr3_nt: TGTGCCAGCTCCCGTCGGGAGGCCGGGGGCAATGAGCAGTTCTTC

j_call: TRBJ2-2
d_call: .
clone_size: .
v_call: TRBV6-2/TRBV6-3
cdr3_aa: CASSRGTSLNTGELFF
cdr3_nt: TGTGCCAGCAGTCGCGGGACTTCTCTTAACACCGGGGAGCTGTTTTTT

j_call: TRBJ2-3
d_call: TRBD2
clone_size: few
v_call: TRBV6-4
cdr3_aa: CASSDRASGGRTDTQYF
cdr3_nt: TGTGCCAGCAGTGATCGGGCTAGCGGGGGTAGGACAGATACGCAGTATTTT

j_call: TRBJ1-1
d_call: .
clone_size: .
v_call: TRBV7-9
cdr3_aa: CASSKGRGTEAFF
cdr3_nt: TGTGCCAGCAGCAAAGGGAGGGGCACTGAAGCTTTCTTT

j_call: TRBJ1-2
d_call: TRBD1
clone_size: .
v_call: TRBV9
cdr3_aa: CASSPRTGLGGYTF
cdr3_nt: TGTGCCAGCAGCCCCAGGACAGGTTTGGGTGGCTACACCTTC

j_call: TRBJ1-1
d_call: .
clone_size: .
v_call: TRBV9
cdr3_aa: CASSVDGGTEAFF
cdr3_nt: TGTGCCAGCAGCGTAGATGGGGGGACTGAAGCTTTCTTT

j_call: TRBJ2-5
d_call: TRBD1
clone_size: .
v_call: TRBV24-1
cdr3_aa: CATSDSAGTGKETQYF
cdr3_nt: TGTGCCACCAGTGATTCCGCCGGGACAGGGAAAGAGACCCAGTACTTC

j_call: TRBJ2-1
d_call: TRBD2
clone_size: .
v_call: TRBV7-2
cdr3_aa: CASSLWGEGHNEQFF
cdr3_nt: TGTGCCAGCAGCTTATGGGGGGAGGGGCACAATGAGCAGTTCTTC

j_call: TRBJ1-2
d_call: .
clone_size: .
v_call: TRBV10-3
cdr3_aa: CAISEGEDYGYTF
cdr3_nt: TGTGCCATCAGTGAAGGAGAAGACTATGGCTACACCTTC

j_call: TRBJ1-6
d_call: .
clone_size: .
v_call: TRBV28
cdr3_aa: CASSLSHGTSYNSPLHF
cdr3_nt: TGTGCCAGCAGTTTGTCCCACGGGACAAGCTATAATTCACCCCTCCACTTT

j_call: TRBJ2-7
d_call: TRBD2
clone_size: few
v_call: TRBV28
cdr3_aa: CASSRAGERREQYF
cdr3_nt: TGTGCCAGCAGTAGGGCGGGAGAAAGGAGGGAGCAGTACTTC

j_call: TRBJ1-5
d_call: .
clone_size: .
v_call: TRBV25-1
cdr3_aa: CASSRVGDAQPQHF
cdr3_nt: TGTGCCAGCAGTCGGGTAGGAGACGCACAGCCCCAGCATTTT

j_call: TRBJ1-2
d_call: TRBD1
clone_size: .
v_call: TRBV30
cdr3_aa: CAWSVRGQGAGYGYTF
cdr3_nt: TGTGCCTGGAGTGTGAGGGGACAGGGGGCGGGCTATGGCTACACCTTC

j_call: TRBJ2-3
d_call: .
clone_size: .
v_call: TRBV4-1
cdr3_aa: CASSPLLGPRTDTQYF
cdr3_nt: TGCGCCAGCAGCCCCCTCCTGGGCCCCCGCACAGATACGCAGTATTTT

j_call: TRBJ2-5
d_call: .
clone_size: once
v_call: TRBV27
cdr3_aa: CASRLQGIQETQYF
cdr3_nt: TGTGCCAGCAGGCTACAGGGTATCCAAGAGACCCAGTACTTC

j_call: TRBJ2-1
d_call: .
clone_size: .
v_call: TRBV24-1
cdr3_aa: CATSIGGKEQFF
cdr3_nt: TGTGCCACCAGTATAGGGGGTAAGGAGCAGTTCTTC

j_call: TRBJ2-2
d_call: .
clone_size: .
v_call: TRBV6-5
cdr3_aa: CASTIQMNTGELFF
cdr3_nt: TGTGCCAGCACGATTCAGATGAACACCGGGGAGCTGTTTTTT

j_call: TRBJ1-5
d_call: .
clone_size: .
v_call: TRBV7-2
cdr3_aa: CASSLSGGNQPQHF
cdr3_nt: TGTGCCAGCAGCTTGTCAGGGGGCAATCAGCCCCAGCATTTT

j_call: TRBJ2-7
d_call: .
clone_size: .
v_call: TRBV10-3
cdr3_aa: CAHHHRVEDEQYF
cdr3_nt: TGTGCCCACCACCACAGGGTAGAGGACGAGCAGTACTTC

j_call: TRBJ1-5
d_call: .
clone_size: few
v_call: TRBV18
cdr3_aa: CASSPPPGEPQHF
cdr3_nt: TGTGCCAGCTCACCCCCCCCGGGAGAGCCCCAGCATTTT

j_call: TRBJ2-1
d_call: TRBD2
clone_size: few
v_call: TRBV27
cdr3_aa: CASSPSGRSNEQFF
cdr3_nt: TGTGCCAGCTCCCCTAGCGGGAGGTCCAATGAGCAGTTCTTC

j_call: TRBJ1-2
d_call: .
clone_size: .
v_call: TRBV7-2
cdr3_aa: CASSLGRGQSLDGYTF
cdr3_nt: TGTGCCAGCAGCTTAGGGAGGGGTCAAAGCCTCGATGGCTACACCTTC

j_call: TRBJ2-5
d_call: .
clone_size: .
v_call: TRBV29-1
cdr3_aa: CSVERAAYQETQYF
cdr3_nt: TGCAGCGTTGAGAGGGCTGCTTATCAAGAGACCCAGTACTTC

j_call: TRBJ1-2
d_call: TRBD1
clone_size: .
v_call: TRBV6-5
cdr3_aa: CASKDRRYGGYTF
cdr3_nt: TGTGCCAGCAAGGACAGGAGATATGGTGGCTACACCTTC

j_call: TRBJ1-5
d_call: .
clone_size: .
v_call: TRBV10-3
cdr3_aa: CAISRGSNQPQHF
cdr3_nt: TGTGCCATCAGCAGGGGTAGCAATCAGCCCCAGCATTTT

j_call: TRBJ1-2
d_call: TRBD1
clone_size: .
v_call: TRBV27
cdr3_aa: CASSNLRDRVPYGYTF
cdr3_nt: TGTGCCAGCAGTAACCTCCGGGACAGGGTTCCCTATGGCTACACCTTC